Sequencing of this TCR beta chain was carried out in a study of cytomegalovirus exposure and HLA in healthy donors. Study-wide results and caveats: Some TCR beta chains (about 180 of them) were listed as cytomegalovirus-associated.

Nominal health characterized the donors when sampled, though unrecorded immune exposures were likely. The ends were cut back, 0 bases at V and 4 bases at J, with 12 bases in the middle. The CDR3 is 16 amino acids. Germline V CDR1 and CDR2: ENHRY, SYGVKD. This PCR relied on a set of 60 Vbeta primers and 13 Jbeta primers. Using immunoSEQ multiplex PCR, the repertoire was profiled, and TCRdb retains in-frame clones only, with some absent. The sample lists 130,000 to 150,000 clones, over 60% occurring once. This clone was observed a single time. The antigen remains undetermined. The chain employs TRBV10-3 and TRBJ2-2; D not certain. The specimen sequenced was PBMCs. This receptor was obtained from a man aged 35 to 55 in good health and CMV-seropositive. CDR3 sequence (DNA): TGTGCCATCAGTGAGTCCGTAAGACTTACCACCGGGGAGCTGTTTTTT. Its translation: CAISESVRLTTGELFF.